In its sample, the clone carrying this T cell receptor (beta chain) was seen a few times. Its matching antigen is unknown. The data are from a study of T cell responses to AZD1222 COVID-19 vaccine. Study results and caveats: Clonal diversity was possibly underestimated, and white British individuals and females predominated among donors.

Method: immunoSEQ multiplex PCR; TCRdb's copy keeps in-frame clones and lacks some. The table has approximately 97,000 clones, 80% to 85% seen once; the top ten hold about 15%. CDR1 is GTSNPN and CDR2 is SVGIG in the germline V gene (reference sequence). Trimming took 3 bases from V and 2 from J, leaving 13 bases between them. The CDR3 spans 14 residues. The chain couples TRBV30 to TRBJ1-2, with a weak D call TRBD1 (6 bases). Specimen: peripheral blood, collected on day 0 of AZD1222 vaccination. The receptor comes from an adult in good health. The CDR3 is CAWSPGHSNYGYTF. CDR3 DNA: TGTGCCTGGAGCCCGGGACACTCCAACTATGGCTACACCTTC.